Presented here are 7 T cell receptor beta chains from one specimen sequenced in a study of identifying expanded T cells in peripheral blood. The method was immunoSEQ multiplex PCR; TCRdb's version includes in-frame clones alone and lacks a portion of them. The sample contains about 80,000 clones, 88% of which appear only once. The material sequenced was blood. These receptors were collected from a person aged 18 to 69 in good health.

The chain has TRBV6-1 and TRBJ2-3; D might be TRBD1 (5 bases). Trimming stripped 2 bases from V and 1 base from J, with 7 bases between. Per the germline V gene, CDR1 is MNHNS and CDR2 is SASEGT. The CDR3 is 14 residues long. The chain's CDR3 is CASSELQGTDTQYF. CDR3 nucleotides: TGTGCCAGCAGTGAACTACAGGGCACAGATACGCAGTATTTT.

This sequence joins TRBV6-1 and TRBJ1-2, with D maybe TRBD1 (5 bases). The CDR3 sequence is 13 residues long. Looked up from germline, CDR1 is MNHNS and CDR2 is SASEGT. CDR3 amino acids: CATGVQYNYGYTF. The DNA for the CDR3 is TGTGCTACGGGGGTCCAATATAACTATGGCTACACCTTC.

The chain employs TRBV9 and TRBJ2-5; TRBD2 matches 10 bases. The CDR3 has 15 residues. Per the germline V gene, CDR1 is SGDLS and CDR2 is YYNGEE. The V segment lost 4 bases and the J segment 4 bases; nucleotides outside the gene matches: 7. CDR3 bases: TGTGCCAGCAGCCCTCCAGCGGGGGGGCTAGAGACCCAGTACTTC. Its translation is CASSPPAGGLETQYF. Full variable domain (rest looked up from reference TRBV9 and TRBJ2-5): DSGVTQTPKHLITATGQRVTLRCSPRSGDLSVYWYQQSLDQGLQFLIQYYNGEERAKGNILERFSAQQFPDLHSELNLSSLELGDSALYFCASSPPAGGLETQYFGPGTRLLVL.

The CDR3 spells CASSQDPQGATNEQFF. CDR3 sequence (DNA): TGCGCCAGCAGCCAAGACCCACAGGGGGCGACCAATGAGCAGTTCTTC. The V call is TRBV4-3, the J call TRBJ2-1, with 9 nucleotides matching TRBD1. CDR1 and CDR2 (germline): LGHNA, YSLEER. The CDR3 spans 16 residues. J was trimmed by 6 bases and V by 0 bases; bases with no gene match: 6.

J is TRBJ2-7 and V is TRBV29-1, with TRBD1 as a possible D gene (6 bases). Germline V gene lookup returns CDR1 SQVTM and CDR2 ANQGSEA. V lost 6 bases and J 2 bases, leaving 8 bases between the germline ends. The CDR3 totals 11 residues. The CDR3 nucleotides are TGCAGCGTAAGGGACACCTACGAGCAGTACTTC. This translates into CSVRDTYEQYF.

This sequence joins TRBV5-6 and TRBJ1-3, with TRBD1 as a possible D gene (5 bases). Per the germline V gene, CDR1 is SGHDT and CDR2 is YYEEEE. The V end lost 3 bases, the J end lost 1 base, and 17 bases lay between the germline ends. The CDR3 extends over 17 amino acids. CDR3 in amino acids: CASSSGNRQWSGNTIYF. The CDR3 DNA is TGTGCCAGCAGCTCCGGGAATAGACAGTGGTCTGGAAACACCATATATTTT. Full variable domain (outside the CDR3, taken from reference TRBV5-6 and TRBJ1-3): DAGVTQSPTHLIKTRGQQVTLRCSPKSGHDTVSWYQQALGQGPQFIFQYYEEEERQRGNFPDRFSGHQFPNYSSELNVNALLLGDSALYLCASSSGNRQWSGNTIYFGEGSWLTVV.

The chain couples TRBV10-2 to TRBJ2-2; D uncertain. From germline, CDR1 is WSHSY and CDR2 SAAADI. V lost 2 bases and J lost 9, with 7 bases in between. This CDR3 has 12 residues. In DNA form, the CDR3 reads TGCGCCAGCAGTGAGCTGCGGAGGGAGCTGTTTTTT. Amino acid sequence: CASSELRRELFF.